This TCR beta chain was recovered during a study of shared clonotypes between healthy human individuals. Study observations and caveats: Relative to clonotypes present in all four donors, those not shared had lower generation probabilities. Memory subsets had estimated richness that was generally smaller than that of naive subsets.

Concerning this clone itself: Its target is not known. At the DNA level, this CDR3 is encoded by other sequences in the same sample as well.

The protocol was immunoSEQ multiplex PCR, while the TCRdb copy is restricted to in-frame clones and leaves out a portion. The repertoire holds some 2,400,000 clones, around 95% seen once, with approximately 0.13% in the top ten. CDR1 SGHTA and CDR2 FQGNSA come from the germline V gene. V shed 1 base, J shed 6 bases, and the junction held 4 bases outside the gene matches. The CDR3 loop spans 15 amino acids. The J gene is TRBJ2-1, the V gene TRBV7-2; 9 nucleotides agree with TRBD2. The clonotype was recovered from a man younger than 30 in good health. Sequencing was performed on naive CD4+ T cells sorted from blood. Noted subset: CD45RA+ positively selected. The CDR3 nucleotides read TGTGCCAGCAGCTTAGTCGCGGGAGGGGGCAATGAGCAGTTCTTC. Translation gives CASSLVAGGGNEQFF.